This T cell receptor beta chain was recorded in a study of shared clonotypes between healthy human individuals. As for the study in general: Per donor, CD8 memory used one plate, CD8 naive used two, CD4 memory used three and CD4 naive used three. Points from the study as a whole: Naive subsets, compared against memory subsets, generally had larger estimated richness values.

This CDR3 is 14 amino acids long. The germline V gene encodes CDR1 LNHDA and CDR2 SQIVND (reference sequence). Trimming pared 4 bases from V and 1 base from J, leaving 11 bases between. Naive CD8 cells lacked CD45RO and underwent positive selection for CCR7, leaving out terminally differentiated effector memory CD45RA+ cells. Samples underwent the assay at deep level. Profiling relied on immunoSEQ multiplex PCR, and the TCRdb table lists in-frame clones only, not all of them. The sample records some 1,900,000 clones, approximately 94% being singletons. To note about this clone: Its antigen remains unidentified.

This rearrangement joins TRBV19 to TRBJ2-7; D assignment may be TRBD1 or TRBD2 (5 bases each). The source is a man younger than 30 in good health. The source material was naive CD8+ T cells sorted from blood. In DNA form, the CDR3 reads TGTGCCAGTAGTAAACTAGACAGATCCTACGAGCAGTACTTC. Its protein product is CASSKLDRSYEQYF. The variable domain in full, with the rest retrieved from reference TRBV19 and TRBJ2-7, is DGGITQSPKYLFRKEGQNVTLSCEQNLNHDAMYWYRQDPGQGLRLIYYSQIVNDFQKGDIAEGYSVSREKKESFPLTVTSAQKNPTAFYLCASSKLDRSYEQYFGPGTRLTVT.